This TCR beta chain was documented in a study of PD-L1 blockade in urothelial cancer. The trim removed 2 bases at V and 2 bases at J, leaving 5 bases unmatched. The length of the CDR3 is 14 residues. In germline, CDR1 is GTSNPN, CDR2 SVGIG (reference sequence). The method was immunoSEQ multiplex PCR; TCRdb's version includes in-frame clones alone and lacks a portion of them. The sample includes approximately 110,000 clones, approximately 85% seen only once; the top ten take roughly 2.3%. The chain combines TRBV30 with TRBJ2-5; 7 bases are a match to TRBD1. This receptor was identified in a man between 50 and 59 years old with urothelial cancer. Material: PBMCs, obtained around atezolizumab (anti-PD-L1) treatment. Written as DNA, the CDR3 is TGTGCCTGGAGTCCGGGACAGTCACAAGAGACCCAGTACTTC. Protein product: CAWSPGQSQETQYF.